The following is a T cell receptor (beta chain) sequence with its context. Its antigen is unknown. Repertoires were generated with immunoSEQ multiplex PCR, while TCRdb's copy carries only in-frame clones and drops some. Found here are 730,000 or so clones, about 78% of them singletons; the top ten hold roughly 1.8%. This record comes from a study of shared clonotypes between healthy human individuals. Background on the study: A donor's plate count was three for CD4 naive and three for CD4 memory; CD8 naive had two and CD8 memory one.

Donors comprised healthy HIV-negative adults lacking recent acute infections or vaccinations. A CD45RA-negative memory subset and a CD45RA+ naive subset were separated from the CD4+ cells. CDR1 is GTSNPN, CDR2 SVGIG, per germline (reference sequence). With 3 bases clipped from V and 8 bases from J, the junction kept 8 bases outside the gene matches. There are 13 residues in the CDR3. Study-level results: Non-shared clonotypes were found to have lower generation probabilities than the clonotypes that were shared by all four of the sorted-subset donors.

Sequenced sample: memory CD4+ T cells sorted from blood. The subset denotes: CD45RA-negative fraction. The chain joins TRBV30 to TRBJ1-2, with 8 nucleotides matching TRBD1. The sequence was obtained from a woman in her twenties or thirties in good health. CDR3 sequence (DNA): TGTGCCTGGAGCCCCCAGGGGGCTCTAGGCTACACCTTC. Amino acid sequence: CAWSPQGALGYTF. Drawing the rest from reference TRBV30 and TRBJ1-2, the complete variable domain is SQTIHQWPATLVQPVGSPLSLECTVEGTSNPNLYWYRQAAGRGLQLLFYSVGIGQISSEVPQNLSASRPQDRQFILSSKKLLLSDSGFYLCAWSPQGALGYTFGSGTRLTVV.